This TCR beta chain was observed in a study of T cell responses to AZD1222 COVID-19 vaccine. Trimming left V 3 bases short and J 5 bases short, with 12 bases between. CDR1 is SGDLS, CDR2 YYNGEE, per germline. The CDR3 is 13 amino acids. This clone occurred a few times. Libraries were prepared by immunoSEQ multiplex PCR; TCRdb keeps only in-frame clonotypes and omits some of them. The sample yields about 56,000 clones, approximately 85% seen once. This material consisted of peripheral blood, taken on day 0 of AZD1222 vaccination. This receptor was identified in an adult in good health. The chain couples TRBV9 to TRBJ2-7, with D possibly TRBD1 on 6 matching bases. For the CDR3, the DNA is TGTGCCAGCAGCGGAACAGGGTTCCACGAGCAGTACTTC. This translates into CASSGTGFHEQYF.